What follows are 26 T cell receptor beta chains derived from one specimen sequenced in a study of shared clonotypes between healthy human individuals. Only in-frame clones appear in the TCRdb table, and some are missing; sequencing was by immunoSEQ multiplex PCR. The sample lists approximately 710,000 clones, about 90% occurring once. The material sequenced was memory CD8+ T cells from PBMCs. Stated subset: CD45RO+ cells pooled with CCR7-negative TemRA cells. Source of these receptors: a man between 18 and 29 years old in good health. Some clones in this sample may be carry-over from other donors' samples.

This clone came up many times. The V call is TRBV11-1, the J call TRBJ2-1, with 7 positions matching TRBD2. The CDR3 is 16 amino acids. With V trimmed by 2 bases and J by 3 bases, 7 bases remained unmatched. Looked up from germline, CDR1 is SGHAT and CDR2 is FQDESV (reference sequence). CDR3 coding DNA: TGTGCCAGCAGCTTACGGCGGGGGACCGACTACAATGAGCAGTTCTTC. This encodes CASSLRRGTDYNEQFF.

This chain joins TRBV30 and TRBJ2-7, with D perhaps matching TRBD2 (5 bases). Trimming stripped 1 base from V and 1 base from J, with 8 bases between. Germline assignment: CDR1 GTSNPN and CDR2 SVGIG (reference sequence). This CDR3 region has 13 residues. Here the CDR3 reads CAWSDGMSYEQYF. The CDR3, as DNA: TGTGCCTGGAGTGACGGGATGTCCTACGAGCAGTACTTC. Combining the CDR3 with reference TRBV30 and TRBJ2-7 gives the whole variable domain SQTIHQWPATLVQPVGSPLSLECTVEGTSNPNLYWYRQAAGRGLQLLFYSVGIGQISSEVPQNLSASRPQDRQFILSSKKLLLSDSGFYLCAWSDGMSYEQYFGPGTRLTVT.

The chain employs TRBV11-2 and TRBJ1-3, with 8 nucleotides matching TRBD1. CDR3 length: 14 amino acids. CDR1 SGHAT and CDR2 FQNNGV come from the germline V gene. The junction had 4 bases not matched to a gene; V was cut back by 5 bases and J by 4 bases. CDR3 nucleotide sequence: TGTGCCAGCAGCGGCCGGGACAGGGGAAACACCATATATTTT. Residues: CASSGRDRGNTIYF.

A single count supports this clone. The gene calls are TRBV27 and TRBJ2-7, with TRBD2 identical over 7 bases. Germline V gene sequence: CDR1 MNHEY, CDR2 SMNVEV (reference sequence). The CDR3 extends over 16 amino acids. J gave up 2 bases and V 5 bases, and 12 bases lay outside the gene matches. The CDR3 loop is CASSRIGQGGPYEQYF. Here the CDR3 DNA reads TGTGCCAGCAGTCGGATAGGGCAGGGAGGGCCCTACGAGCAGTACTTC.

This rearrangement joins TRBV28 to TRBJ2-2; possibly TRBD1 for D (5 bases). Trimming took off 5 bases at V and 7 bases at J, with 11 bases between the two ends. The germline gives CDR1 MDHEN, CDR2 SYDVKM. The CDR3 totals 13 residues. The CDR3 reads CASSTPGFGELFF. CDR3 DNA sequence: TGTGCCAGCAGTACACCAGGGTTCGGGGAGCTGTTTTTT.

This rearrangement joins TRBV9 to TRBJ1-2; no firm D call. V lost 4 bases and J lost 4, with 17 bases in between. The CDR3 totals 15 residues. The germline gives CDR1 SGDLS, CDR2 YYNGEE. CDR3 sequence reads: CASSPRQDTSYGYTF. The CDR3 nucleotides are TGTGCCAGCAGCCCCCGGCAAGACACATCCTATGGCTACACCTTC. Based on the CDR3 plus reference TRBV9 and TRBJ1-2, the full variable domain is DSGVTQTPKHLITATGQRVTLRCSPRSGDLSVYWYQQSLDQGLQFLIQYYNGEERAKGNILERFSAQQFPDLHSELNLSSLELGDSALYFCASSPRQDTSYGYTFGSGTRLTVV.

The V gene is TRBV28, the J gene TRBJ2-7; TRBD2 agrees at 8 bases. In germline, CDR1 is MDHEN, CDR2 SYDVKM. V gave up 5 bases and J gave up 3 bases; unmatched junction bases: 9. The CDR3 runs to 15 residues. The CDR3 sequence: CASSGGLGADYEQYF. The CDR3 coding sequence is TGTGCCAGCAGTGGGGGACTAGGGGCAGACTACGAGCAGTACTTC.

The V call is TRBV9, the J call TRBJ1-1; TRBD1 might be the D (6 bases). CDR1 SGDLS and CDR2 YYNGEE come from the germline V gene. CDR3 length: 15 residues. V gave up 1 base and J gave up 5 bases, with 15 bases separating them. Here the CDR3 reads CASSVNWGPGTEAFF. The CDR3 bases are TGTGCCAGCAGCGTAAATTGGGGGCCGGGAACTGAAGCTTTCTTT. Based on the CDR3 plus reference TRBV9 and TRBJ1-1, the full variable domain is DSGVTQTPKHLITATGQRVTLRCSPRSGDLSVYWYQQSLDQGLQFLIQYYNGEERAKGNILERFSAQQFPDLHSELNLSSLELGDSALYFCASSVNWGPGTEAFFGQGTRLTVV.

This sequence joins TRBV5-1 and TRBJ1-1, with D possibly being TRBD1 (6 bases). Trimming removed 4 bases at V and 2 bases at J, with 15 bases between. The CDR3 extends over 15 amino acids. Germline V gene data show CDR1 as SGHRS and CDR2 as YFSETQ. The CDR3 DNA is TGCGCCAGCAGCCGAACACGACAGGCCAACACTGAAGCTTTCTTT. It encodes CASSRTRQANTEAFF.

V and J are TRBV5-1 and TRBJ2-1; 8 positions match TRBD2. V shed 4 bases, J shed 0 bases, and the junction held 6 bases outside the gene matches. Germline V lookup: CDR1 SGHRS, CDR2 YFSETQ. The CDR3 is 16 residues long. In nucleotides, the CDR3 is TGCGCCAGCAGCCCCGGGGCGGGGGGCTCCTACAATGAGCAGTTCTTC. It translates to CASSPGAGGSYNEQFF.

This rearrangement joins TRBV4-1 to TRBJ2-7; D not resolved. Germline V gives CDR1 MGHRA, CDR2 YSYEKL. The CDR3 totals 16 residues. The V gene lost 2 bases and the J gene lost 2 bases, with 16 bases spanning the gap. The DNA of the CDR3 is TGCGCCAGCAGCCAAAGGCCGGACCGAACTGCCTACGAGCAGTACTTC. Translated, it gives CASSQRPDRTAYEQYF.

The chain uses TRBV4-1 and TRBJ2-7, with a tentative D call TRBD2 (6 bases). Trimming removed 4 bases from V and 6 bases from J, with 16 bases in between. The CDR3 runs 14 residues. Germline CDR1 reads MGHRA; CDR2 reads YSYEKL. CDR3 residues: CASSLWTGDGEQYF. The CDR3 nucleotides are TGCGCCAGCAGCCTATGGACGGGGGACGGCGAGCAGTACTTC.

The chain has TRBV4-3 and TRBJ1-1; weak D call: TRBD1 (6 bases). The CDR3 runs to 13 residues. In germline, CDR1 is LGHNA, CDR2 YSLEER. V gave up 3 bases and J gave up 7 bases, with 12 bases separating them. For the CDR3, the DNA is TGCGCCAGCAGCCAGTCGTCAGGGGTTGAAGCTTTCTTT. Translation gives CASSQSSGVEAFF.

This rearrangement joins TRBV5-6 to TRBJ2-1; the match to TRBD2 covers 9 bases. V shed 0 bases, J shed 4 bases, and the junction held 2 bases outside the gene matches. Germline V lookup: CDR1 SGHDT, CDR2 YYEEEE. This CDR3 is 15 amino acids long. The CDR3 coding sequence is TGTGCCAGCAGCTTGGGACTAGCGGTATACAATGAGCAGTTCTTC. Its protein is CASSLGLAVYNEQFF.

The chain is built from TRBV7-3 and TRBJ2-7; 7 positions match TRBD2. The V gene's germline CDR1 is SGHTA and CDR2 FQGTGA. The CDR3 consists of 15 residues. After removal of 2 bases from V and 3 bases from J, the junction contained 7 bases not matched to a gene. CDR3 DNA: TGTGCCAGCAGCTTAGCGGCTAGCGGAAACTACGAGCAGTACTTC. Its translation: CASSLAASGNYEQYF.

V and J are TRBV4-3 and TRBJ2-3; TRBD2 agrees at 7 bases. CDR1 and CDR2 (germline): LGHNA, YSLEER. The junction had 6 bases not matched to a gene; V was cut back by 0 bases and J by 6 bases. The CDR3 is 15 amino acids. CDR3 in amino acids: CASSQDLAESDTQYF. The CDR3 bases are TGCGCCAGCAGCCAAGACCTAGCGGAAAGTGATACGCAGTATTTT.

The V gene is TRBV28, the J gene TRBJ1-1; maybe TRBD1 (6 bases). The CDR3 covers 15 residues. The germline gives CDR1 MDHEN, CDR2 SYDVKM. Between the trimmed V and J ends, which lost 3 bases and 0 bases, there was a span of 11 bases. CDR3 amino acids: CASSLGAVVNTEAFF. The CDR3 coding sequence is TGTGCCAGCAGTTTGGGGGCGGTCGTGAACACTGAAGCTTTCTTT. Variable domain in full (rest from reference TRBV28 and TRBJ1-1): DVKVTQSSRYLVKRTGEKVFLECVQDMDHENMFWYRQDPGLGLRLIYFSYDVKMKEKGDIPEGYSVSREKKERFSLILESASTNQTSMYLCASSLGAVVNTEAFFGQGTRLTVV.

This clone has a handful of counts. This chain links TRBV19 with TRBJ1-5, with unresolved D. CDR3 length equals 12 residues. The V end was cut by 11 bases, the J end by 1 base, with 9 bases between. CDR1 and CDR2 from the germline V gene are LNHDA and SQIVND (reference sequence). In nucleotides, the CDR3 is TGTGCCTCAACGGACAGCAATCAGCCCCAGCATTTT. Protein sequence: CASTDSNQPQHF.

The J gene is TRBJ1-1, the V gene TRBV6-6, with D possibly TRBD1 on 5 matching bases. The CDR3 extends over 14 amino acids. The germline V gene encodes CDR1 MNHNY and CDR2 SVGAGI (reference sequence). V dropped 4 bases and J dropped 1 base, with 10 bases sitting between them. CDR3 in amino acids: CASSSGGGNTEAFF. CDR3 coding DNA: TGTGCCAGCAGTTCCGGGGGTGGGAACACTGAAGCTTTCTTT.

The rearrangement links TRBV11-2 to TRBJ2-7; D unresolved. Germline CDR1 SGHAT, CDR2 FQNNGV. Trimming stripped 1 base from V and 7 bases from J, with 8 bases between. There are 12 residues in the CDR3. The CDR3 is CASSLGVREQYF. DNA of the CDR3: TGTGCCAGCAGCTTAGGTGTGCGGGAGCAGTACTTC. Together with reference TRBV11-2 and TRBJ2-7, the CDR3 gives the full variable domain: EAGVAQSPRYKIIEKRQSVAFWCNPISGHATLYWYQQILGQGPKLLIQFQNNGVVDDSQLPKDRFSAERLKGVDSTLKIQPAKLEDSAVYLCASSLGVREQYFGPGTRLTVT.

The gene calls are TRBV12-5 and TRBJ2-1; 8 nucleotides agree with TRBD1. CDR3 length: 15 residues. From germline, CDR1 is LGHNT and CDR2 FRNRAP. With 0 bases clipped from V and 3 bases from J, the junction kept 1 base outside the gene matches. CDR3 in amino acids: CASGLVQGGYNEQFF. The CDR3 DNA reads TGTGCTAGTGGTTTGGTACAGGGGGGCTACAATGAGCAGTTCTTC.

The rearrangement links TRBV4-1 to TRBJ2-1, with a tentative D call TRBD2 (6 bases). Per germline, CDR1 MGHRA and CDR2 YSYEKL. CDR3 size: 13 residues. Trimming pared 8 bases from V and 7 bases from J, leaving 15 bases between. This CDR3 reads CASRPGGRNEQFF. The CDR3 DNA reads TGCGCCAGCCGCCCTGGGGGGAGGAATGAGCAGTTCTTC.

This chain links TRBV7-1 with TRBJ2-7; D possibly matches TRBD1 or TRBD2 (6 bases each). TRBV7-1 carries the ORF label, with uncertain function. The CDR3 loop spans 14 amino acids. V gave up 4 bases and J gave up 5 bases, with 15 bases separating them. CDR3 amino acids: CASSLGGGRNEQYF. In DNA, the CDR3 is TGTGCCAGCAGCTTAGGGGGAGGACGGAACGAGCAGTACTTC.

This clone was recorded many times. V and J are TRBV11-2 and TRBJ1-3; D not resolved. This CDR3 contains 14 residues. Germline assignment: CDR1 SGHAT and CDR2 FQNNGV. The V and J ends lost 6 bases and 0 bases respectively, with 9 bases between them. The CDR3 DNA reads TGTGCCAGCAGGAGGGCCGGCTCTGGAAACACCATATATTTT. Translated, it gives CASRRAGSGNTIYF.

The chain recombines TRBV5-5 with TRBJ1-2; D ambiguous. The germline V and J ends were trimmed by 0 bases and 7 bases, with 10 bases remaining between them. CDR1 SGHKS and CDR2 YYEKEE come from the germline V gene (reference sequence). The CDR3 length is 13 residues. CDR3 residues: CASSLGFLSGYTF. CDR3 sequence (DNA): TGTGCCAGCAGCTTGGGGTTTTTATCTGGCTACACCTTC.

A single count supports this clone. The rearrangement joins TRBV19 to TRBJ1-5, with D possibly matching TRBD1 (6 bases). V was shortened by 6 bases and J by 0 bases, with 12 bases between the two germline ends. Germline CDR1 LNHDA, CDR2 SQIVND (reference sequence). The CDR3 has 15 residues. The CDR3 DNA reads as TGTGCCAGTAGCCCATGGGGGGCTAGCAATCAGCCCCAGCATTTT. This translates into CASSPWGASNQPQHF.